Listed below are T cell receptor beta chains from one sample, sequenced in a study of radiation and T cells in renal cell carcinoma. TCRdb keeps only in-frame clones here, not all; method: immunoSEQ multiplex PCR. The repertoire holds 130,000 to 150,000 clones, around nine tenths seen once, with more than 10% in the top ten. The input for sequencing was blood, taken from a patient whose treatment included radiotherapy and nephrectomy. The receptors originated from a woman aged 45-65 years with renal cell carcinoma. Each CDR3 is given without its conserved first and last residue. Where a row states a size, it is once, few, many or the class of an expanded clone; other rows omit it.

j_call v_call clone_size cdr3_aa
TRBJ2-7 TRBV10-3 . AISGDLYEQY
TRBJ1-2 TRBV29-1 . SVTLTGSFYGYT
TRBJ1-4 TRBV4-1 . ASSQQGRVGEKLF
TRBJ1-1 TRBV7-3 . ASSFGSNTEAF
TRBJ2-5 TRBV19 . ASRVQGPETQY
TRBJ1-1 TRBV6-5 . ASSYHGGKVDTEAF
TRBJ2-3 TRBV5-1 . ASSLVAGRTDTQY
TRBJ2-1 TRBV6-4 . ASSEGGMNEQF
TRBJ2-5 TRBV7-8 . ASSAPRWDTRLAGFQETQY
TRBJ1-6 TRBV15 . ATSRDTEYNSPLH
TRBJ2-5 TRBV5-6 . ASSLDTAETQY
TRBJ2-7 TRBV6-5 . ASSPGQSSYEQY
TRBJ2-3 TRBV2 . ASNEGGTDTQY
TRBJ2-7 TRBV18 . ASSPPRAYEQY
TRBJ1-5 TRBV19 . ASSIFINQPQH
TRBJ2-1 TRBV19 . ASTMTSGGVRPEQF
TRBJ2-3 TRBV7-9 . ASSLGLAGGTDTQY
TRBJ2-3 TRBV29-1 . SVTDSGTDTQY
TRBJ2-6 TRBV13 . ASSPTGPELT
TRBJ2-5 TRBV7-9 . ASSRTSGRQETQY
TRBJ2-3 TRBV2 . ASSWTSTDTQY
TRBJ2-7 TRBV14 . ASSRSGTGYEQY
TRBJ2-6 TRBV10-1 . ASTLPTGLHESSGANVLT
TRBJ1-2 TRBV9 . ASSVAGSGYT
TRBJ2-3 TRBV7-9 . ASSLGRTSGGLSTDTQY
TRBJ1-5 TRBV7-2 . ASSTSRAPGRVQPQH
TRBJ2-3 TRBV4-1 . ASSRLPAGARTDTQY
TRBJ2-2 TRBV2 . ASKLRGGGVSGELF
TRBJ2-5 TRBV7-2 . ASSLVGGPETQY
TRBJ1-6 TRBV7-2 few ASSLSSGGNSPLH
TRBJ1-2 TRBV30 . AWNSVISRYGYT
TRBJ1-4 TRBV16 . ASSYGRGGSEKLF
TRBJ2-6 TRBV5-1 . ASSQRTGKSSGANVLT
TRBJ2-5 TRBV4-3 once ASSQEQGFGETQY
TRBJ1-3 TRBV9 . ASSVAGTQLLGDTIY
TRBJ1-5 TRBV19 once ASSIVYNQPQH
TRBJ1-2 TRBV5-8 . ASSLVTGWTSVSDGYT
TRBJ2-4 TRBV7-2 . ASSFGQAKNIQY
TRBJ2-5 TRBV7-9 . ASSLRRWGQETQY
TRBJ2-3 TRBV1 once TSLRTVPDTQY
TRBJ1-2 TRBV19 . ASSIVGGTAINYGYT
TRBJ1-2 TRBV19 . ASSKAWTGQRT
TRBJ2-5 TRBV13 . ASSLGGTQY
TRBJ2-2 TRBV19 . ASSAGTGAGELF
TRBJ2-2 TRBV6-6 few ASGGAGVGELF
TRBJ1-1 TRBV7-2 . ASSFDPYTEAF
TRBJ1-1 TRBV6-1 . ASRQGGNTEAF
TRBJ2-1 TRBV9 . ASSVEGQGSMNEQF
TRBJ2-5 TRBV19 once ASSMTGGRETQY
TRBJ2-7 TRBV6-5 once ASSRGGAGEQY
TRBJ1-2 TRBV7-2 . ASSLGPGLDGYT
TRBJ1-5 TRBV19 . ASSRDRSQPQH
TRBJ2-1 TRBV5-1 . ASSPEQNLNPSSYNEQF
TRBJ2-3 TRBV7-2 . ASSYGWAADTQY
TRBJ2-1 TRBV7-2 . ASSLVPGGLSYNEQF
TRBJ2-7 TRBV27 . ASSFAGGGYEQY
TRBJ2-5 TRBV30 . AWSVLRETQY
TRBJ1-2 TRBV10-3 . AIMGRGGGYT
TRBJ2-5 TRBV29-1 . SGGRGGETQY
TRBJ2-1 TRBV5-5 once ASSKGGQGYNEQF